This T cell receptor beta chain was sequenced in a study of blood T cell repertoires in COVID-19. As for the study in general: Acute and convalescent COVID-19 specimens originated in the United States, Italy and Spain.

Data came from immunoSEQ multiplex PCR; TCRdb stores just in-frame clones and leaves some out. The data contain 310,000 or so clones, approximately 86% of them singletons. Deletions cut 3 bases from V and 7 bases from J, with 15 bases between. Germline CDR1 and CDR2: KGHDR and SFDVKD. The CDR3 consists of 15 residues. This clonotype was sampled from a man aged 65-85 years with acute or convalescent COVID-19. The chain couples TRBV24-1 to TRBJ1-5, with D unclear. Sequencing was done on a sample of peripheral blood. CDR3 residues: CATSDPKTTGQPQHF. The CDR3 nucleotides are TGTGCCACCAGTGATCCAAAAACCACGGGACAGCCCCAGCATTTT.